This T cell receptor (beta chain) derives from a study of cytomegalovirus exposure and HLA in healthy donors. General observations from the study: Within an earlier analysis, most TCR beta V segments proved productive either about 90% or about 30% of the time.

Primers for the PCR totalled 60 Vbeta and 13 Jbeta. Using immunoSEQ multiplex PCR, the repertoire was profiled, and TCRdb retains in-frame clones only, with some absent. The profile covers roughly 170,000 clones, with roughly 80% appearing a single time and approximately 1.2% taken by the ten largest. To note about this clone: The antigen is unknown.

This CDR3 contains 14 residues. Trimming stripped 7 bases from V and 2 bases from J, with 12 bases between. The germline gives CDR1 MRHNA, CDR2 SNTAGT. The V call is TRBV6-4, the J call TRBJ2-1, with a weak D call TRBD2 (5 bases). The sequenced sample consisted of PBMCs. The receptor's source is a man younger than 45 in good health and CMV-seronegative. CDR3 region: CASIGGAPYNEQFF. CDR3 coding DNA: TGTGCCAGCATCGGAGGTGCCCCCTACAATGAGCAGTTCTTC.